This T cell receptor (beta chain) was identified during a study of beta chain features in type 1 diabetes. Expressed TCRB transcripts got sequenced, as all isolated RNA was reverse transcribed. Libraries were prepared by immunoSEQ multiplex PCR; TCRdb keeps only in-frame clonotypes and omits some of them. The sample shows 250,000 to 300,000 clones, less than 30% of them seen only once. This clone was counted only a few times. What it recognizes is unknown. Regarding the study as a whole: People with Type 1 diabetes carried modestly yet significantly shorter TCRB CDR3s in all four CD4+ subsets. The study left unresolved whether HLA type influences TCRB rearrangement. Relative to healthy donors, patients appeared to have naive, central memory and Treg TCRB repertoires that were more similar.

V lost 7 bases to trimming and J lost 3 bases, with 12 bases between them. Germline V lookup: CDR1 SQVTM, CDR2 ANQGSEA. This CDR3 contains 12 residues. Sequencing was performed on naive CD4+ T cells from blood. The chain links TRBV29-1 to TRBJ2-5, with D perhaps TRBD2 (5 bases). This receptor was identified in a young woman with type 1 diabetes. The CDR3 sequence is CSARTGEETQYF. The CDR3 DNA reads TGCAGCGCCAGAACCGGGGAAGAGACCCAGTACTTC.